This T cell receptor (beta chain) was found in a study of blood T cell repertoires in COVID-19 (TCRdb year 2020). Background on the whole study: Samples from collaborators originated in the United States, Italy and Spain and spanned both the acute and convalescent phases of COVID-19. The prospective study material was composed of cDNA or gDNA derived from T cells, B-cell-depleted T cells, or PBMCs. Subjects who had been exposed to COVID-19, were actively infected with it, or had recovered from it provided the deeply sampled blood TCRbeta repertoires that made up the dataset. The repertoires were made available in a free public database intended to serve as a resource for research on the immune response to SARS-CoV-2. The samples were drawn from two sources: the first 160 participants of the ongoing ImmuneRACE study, and 950 to 1,500 subjects contributed by 6 global collaborators. A de-identified subject ID, COVID-19 status, age in years and sex were almost always included in the sample metadata. HLA class I and class II types, where available, came from metadata supplied by the sample provider rather than from assay-based typing.

The V and J ends are trimmed by 0 bases and 5 bases, leaving 10 bases between them. Counted from cysteine to phenylalanine, this CDR3 has 13 amino acids. Just the 39-base CDR3 DNA is kept, in frame starting at base 1. From a lookup of the germline V gene (reference sequence), CDR1 and CDR2 are GTSNPN and SVGIG. Whole blood was collected in K2EDTA tubes by collaborating institutions according to the institutions' own protocols. For TCRbeta analysis, collaborators shipped samples as frozen whole blood, isolated PBMCs, or DNA extracted from either of those sample types. A remark on this clone: Its antigen remains undetermined. It has no much larger one-base neighbor in the sample; base qualities were not kept.

The research as a whole found: The amount of clinical and demographic metadata varied by source and participant and was provided uncurated.

TCRbeta CDR3 regions were amplified from genomic DNA by means of the immunoSEQ Assay, a bias-controlled multiplex PCR. For the original study's pipeline: Nucleated cell counts per sample were estimated from amplification of reference gene primers within the assay. To quantify the absolute abundance of each unique TCRbeta CDR3 rearrangement, sequence reads were collapsed and filtered. For each sample, productive Simpson clonality was calculated by taking the square root of Simpson's diversity index across productive rearrangements. The immuneACCESS repertoire file appears here via TCRdb, limited to in-frame rearrangements. These files lack a portion of the clones; in checked studies, under half of the deficit traces to unresolved V genes, and the cause of the others is not known. V, J and clone size are taken as reported in that table, and D and trimming were inferred from the DNA itself. In all, the sample holds about 160,000 clones, and 87% of those were seen once. The ten largest clonotypes hold 5.5% to 7.5% of the sample.

This chain is built from TRBV30 and TRBJ1-1; the D gene is unclear. The sequenced sample was peripheral blood. The clonotype comes from a man older than 75 with acute or convalescent COVID-19. The nucleotide sequence is given as TGTGCCTGGAGTGTCTCTTCCGGGACTGAAGCTTTCTTT. Translation gives CAWSVSSGTEAFF.